This is a list of T cell receptor beta chains from one sample in a study of cytomegalovirus exposure and HLA in healthy donors. Using immunoSEQ multiplex PCR, the repertoire was profiled, and TCRdb retains in-frame clones only, with some absent. The profile shows about 150,000 clones, less than 90% of them singletons. Sequenced sample: PBMCs. Source of these receptors: a boy aged 2 to 10 in good health and CMV-seronegative. Each CDR3 is given with its conserved first and last residue. The D gene is left open where the match is weak. Expanded clones get a size class; other rows say once, few or many, or leave the size out.

15	TRBV5-1	TRBJ2-7	-	TRBD1	TGCGCCAGTAGCTCCGGACAGGCGCAGCCCTACGAGCAGTACTTC	CASSSGQAQPYEQYF
16	TRBV7-9	TRBJ2-7	-	-	TGTGCCAGCAGCCCAAAGGGGGGGACACAAGCCTACGAGCAGTACTTC	CASSPKGGTQAYEQYF
11	TRBV7-9	TRBJ2-1	-	-	TGTGCCAGCAGCGCCACGGATGAGCAGTTCTTC	CASSATDEQFF
14	TRBV19	TRBJ1-2	-	-	TGTGCCAGTAGTCCCATGACGGGGGAATATGGCTACACCTTC	CASSPMTGEYGYTF
16	TRBV7-6	TRBJ2-1	-	TRBD1	TGTGCCAGCAGCCCATGGACAGGGGTTTCCTACAATGAGCAGTTCTTC	CASSPWTGVSYNEQFF
14	TRBV27	TRBJ2-2	-	-	TGTGCCAGCATGGTGTATCTTAGCACCGGGGAGCTGTTTTTT	CASMVYLSTGELFF
14	TRBV19	TRBJ1-1	-	-	TGTGCCAGTAGTATGGGGAGCATGAACACTGAAGCTTTCTTT	CASSMGSMNTEAFF
17	TRBV10-2	TRBJ2-1	-	TRBD2	TGCGCCAGCAGTGGCACCTCCGGGACTAGCCCATACAATGAGCAGTTCTTC	CASSGTSGTSPYNEQFF
14	TRBV25-1	TRBJ1-2	-	-	TGTGCCAGCAGCCCCGCGAGTGGCGGCTATGGCTACACCTTC	CASSPASGGYGYTF
14	TRBV5-1	TRBJ2-1	-	-	TGCGCCAGCAGCGTAGGCGGGAATTACAATGAGCAGTTCTTC	CASSVGGNYNEQFF
14	TRBV27	TRBJ1-2	-	-	TGTGCCAGCAGTTTAGGGGGCGGGGGCTATGGCTACACCTTC	CASSLGGGGYGYTF
14	TRBV11-3	TRBJ2-5	-	TRBD1	TGTGCCAGCAGCCCAAGGGACAGCCAAGAGACCCAGTACTTC	CASSPRDSQETQYF
18	TRBV27	TRBJ2-1	-	TRBD2	TGTGCCAGCAGTTTCACATTCAACCCTAGCGGGGGGGTTACTGAGCAGTTCTTC	CASSFTFNPSGGVTEQFF
16	TRBV15	TRBJ2-3	few	TRBD2	TGTGCCACCAGCACCTGGACTAGCGGGAGACCAGATACGCAGTATTTT	CATSTWTSGRPDTQYF
13	TRBV5-6	TRBJ1-2	once	-	TGTGCCAGCAGCTTGGACAGGAACTATGGCTACACCTTC	CASSLDRNYGYTF
13	TRBV14	TRBJ2-5	-	-	TGTGCCAGCAGCCAAGATTTAATGGAGACCCAGTACTTC	CASSQDLMETQYF
12	TRBV7-2	TRBJ1-1	once	-	TGTGCCGGGGCAGGGTTCAACACTGAAGCTTTCTTT	CAGAGFNTEAFF
13	TRBV2	TRBJ2-7	-	-	TGTGCCAGCAGTGAGAACAGAGCCTACGAGCAGTACTTC	CASSENRAYEQYF
15	TRBV14	TRBJ2-7	-	TRBD1	TGTGCCAGCAGCCAAGACAGGGGGAGATTCTACGAGCAGTACTTC	CASSQDRGRFYEQYF
12	TRBV6-5	TRBJ1-5	-	-	TGTGCCAGCAGCCACGCCCAGGGCCGGCCGCATTTT	CASSHAQGRPHF
17	TRBV15	TRBJ2-1	-	-	TGTGCCACCAGCAGAGAGCGGGGACGAAGCTCCTACAATGAGCAGTTCTTC	CATSRERGRSSYNEQFF
14	TRBV27	TRBJ2-4	-	TRBD2	TGTGCCAGCAGTAGAGCGGGACTAGGGAACATTCAGTACTTC	CASSRAGLGNIQYF
15	TRBV5-4	TRBJ2-7	-	-	TGTGCCAGCAGTCCCGCGGCGGGGCCAGTCTACGAGCAGTACTTC	CASSPAAGPVYEQYF
17	TRBV9	TRBJ2-5	-	TRBD2	TGTGCCAGCAGCTCCCCGGGGGGGAGGGTTGTGCAAGAGACCCAGTACTTC	CASSSPGGRVVQETQYF
13	TRBV6-5	TRBJ2-7	-	TRBD2	TGTGCCAGCGCGCGGGAGGTTGTGTACGAGCAGTACTTC	CASAREVVYEQYF
15	TRBV6-1	TRBJ1-5	-	TRBD1	TGTGCCAGCGCTGGGGACAGGGGGCTGACTCAGCCCCAGCATTTT	CASAGDRGLTQPQHF
16	TRBV6-6	TRBJ1-6	-	TRBD1	TGTGCCAGCTGTCTAACCCAAAGGGGGCCGGTGACACCCCTCCACTTT	CASCLTQRGPVTPLHF
15	TRBV2	TRBJ2-7	-	TRBD2	TGTGCCCTTAGTGGGACTAGCGGGACAACCTACGAGCAGTACTTC	CALSGTSGTTYEQYF
17	TRBV5-1	TRBJ2-5	-	TRBD2	TGCGCCAGCAGCCTCAGGACTAGCGGGGGATCTTGGGAGACCCAGTACTTC	CASSLRTSGGSWETQYF
19	TRBV4-1	TRBJ2-3	-	TRBD2	TGCGCCAGCAGCCAAGCTCTACTTGCGGGGGGGGCCCCAGCGGATACGCAGTATTTT	CASSQALLAGGAPADTQYF
19	TRBV7-9	TRBJ1-6	few	-	TGTTCCAGCAGCTTAGTTCCGGTGGGGCAGCAGTTGGCGAATTCACCCCTCCACTTT	CSSSLVPVGQQLANSPLHF
12	TRBV25-1	TRBJ1-2	-	-	TGTGCCAGCAGTTCGGGGAGGTATGGCTACACCTTC	CASSSGRYGYTF
14	TRBV19	TRBJ2-5	few	TRBD2	TGTGCCAGTAGTCTCTGGGAGGGCCAAGAGACCCAGTACTTC	CASSLWEGQETQYF
12	TRBV28	TRBJ2-7	-	TRBD1	TGTGCCAGCAGCCAAAGGGACAGCCTGTGGTACTTC	CASSQRDSLWYF
14	TRBV7-3	TRBJ2-7	-	TRBD2	TGTGCCAGCAGCTTCTCGGGGGGATCCTACGCGCAGTACTTC	CASSFSGGSYAQYF
15	TRBV4-2	TRBJ1-5	-	-	TGTGCCAGCAGCCAAGATCGGGATATCAATCAGCCCCAGCATTTT	CASSQDRDINQPQHF
13	TRBV29-1	TRBJ1-4	-	-	TGCAGCGTTGTAGGAGACGGCGATGAAAAACTGTTTTTT	CSVVGDGDEKLFF
14	TRBV6-5	TRBJ1-3	-	TRBD1	TGTGCCAGCCAGAGAGGGGGCGCGGGAAACACCATATATTTT	CASQRGGAGNTIYF
15	TRBV5-1	TRBJ2-1	-	-	TGCGCCAGCTCCCTGGACGGGATTAGGTCCAATGAGCAGTTCTTC	CASSLDGIRSNEQFF